These 5 T cell receptor beta chains were sequenced from one sample in a study of regulatory T cells in long-lasting Graves disease. Investigators prepared the TCR beta libraries by applying iRepertoire HTBI primers and Arm-PCR of CDR3 regions. TCRdb ran MiXCR on the multiplex PCR reads and lists one entry per CDR3 protein. This table has roughly 610,000 distinct CDR3 sequences, about 16% appearing once. The time point: newly diagnosed GD, antithyroid drugs for less than 3 months. TCR sequences were obtained from RNA taken from PBMCs. These data are also associated with another study on T cells in Graves' hyperthyroidism and ophthalmopathy.

Sequencing was performed on peripheral blood mononuclear cells (PBMCs), taken at new diagnosis, from a patient treated with antithyroid drugs. These receptors originate from a woman aged 25 to 39 with Graves disease.

The chain recombines TRBV5-1 with TRBJ1-2; D not resolved. V lost 3 bases and J lost 4, with 10 bases in between. This CDR3 spans 13 amino acids. Germline CDR1 SGHRS, CDR2 YFSETQ. Here the CDR3 DNA reads TGCGCCAGCAGCTACGACGGTGGCTATGGCTACACCTTC. Translation: CASSYDGGYGYTF.

This chain links TRBV5-4 with TRBJ2-3; 13 bases match TRBD2. After removal of 6 bases from V and 4 bases from J, the junction contained 2 bases not matched to a gene. Per germline, CDR1 SGHNT and CDR2 YYREEE (reference sequence). The CDR3 has 14 residues. CDR3 loop: CASKLAGGADTQYF. CDR3 nucleotide sequence: TGTGCCAGCAAACTAGCGGGAGGGGCAGATACGCAGTATTTT.

This chain uses TRBV4-1 with TRBJ2-1, with 11 bases identical to TRBD2. The CDR3 has 16 residues. Germline trimming cut 3 bases from V and 3 bases from J; bases unmatched to any gene: 4. The germline gives CDR1 MGHRA, CDR2 YSYEKL. CDR3 loop: CASSHLGLAGYNEQFF. CDR3 in DNA: TGCGCCAGCAGCCACCTCGGACTAGCGGGCTACAATGAGCAGTTCTTC.

The J gene is TRBJ2-7, the V gene TRBV18; TRBD1 matches 8 bases. Germline assignment: CDR1 KGHSH and CDR2 LQKENI. V lost 2 bases to trimming and J lost 7 bases; unmatched junction nucleotides: 7. The CDR3 is 14 residues long. DNA for the CDR3: TGTGCCAGCTCACCAGGGACAGGCCTCGCGGAGCAGTACTTC. Residues: CASSPGTGLAEQYF. Full variable domain (outside the CDR3, taken from reference TRBV18 and TRBJ2-7): NAGVMQNPRHLVRRRGQEARLRCSPMKGHSHVYWYRQLPEEGLKFMVYLQKENIIDESGMPKERFSAEFPKEGPSILRIQQVVRGDSAAYFCASSPGTGLAEQYFGPGTRLTVT.

Comments on this clonotype: A much larger clone differs by one base, so this may be a read error. The genes are TRBV2 and TRBJ2-1; TRBD2 matches 7 bases. The CDR3 runs to 12 residues. Germline V gene sequence: CDR1 SNHLY, CDR2 FYNNEI. V shed 11 bases, J shed 0 bases, and the junction held 1 base outside the gene matches. In DNA, the CDR3 is TGTGCCGGCGGGAGCTCCTACAATGAGCAGTTCTTC. This codes for CAGGSSYNEQFF.